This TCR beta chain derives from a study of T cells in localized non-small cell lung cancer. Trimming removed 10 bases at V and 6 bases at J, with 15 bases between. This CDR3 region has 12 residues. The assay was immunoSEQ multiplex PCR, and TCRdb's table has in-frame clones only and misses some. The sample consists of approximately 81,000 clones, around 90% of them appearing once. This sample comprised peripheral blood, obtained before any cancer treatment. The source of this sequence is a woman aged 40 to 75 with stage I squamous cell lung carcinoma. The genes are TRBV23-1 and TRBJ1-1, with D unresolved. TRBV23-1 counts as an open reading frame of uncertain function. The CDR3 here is CANTNRLSEAFF. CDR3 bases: TGCGCCAACACGAACAGATTATCTGAAGCTTTCTTT.